The rows below give T cell receptor beta chains drawn from one sample of a study of T cells in Graves' hyperthyroidism and ophthalmopathy. TCRdb itself ran the multiplex PCR reads through MiXCR, one entry per CDR3 protein. The sample has 300,000 to 350,000 distinct CDR3 sequences; about 21% are singletons. Sequencing used blood. These receptors all stem from a woman aged 50 to 65 with Graves' hyperthyroidism. The CDR3 runs from the conserved cysteine through the conserved F or W. D genes are given only for firm matches. Clone size, where shown, is once, few, many, or a class for clones that have expanded.

d_gene	v_gene	j_gene	abundance	CDR3nt	CDR3aa
-	TRBV7-6	TRBJ2-1	-	TGTGCCAGCAGCCGAGGGCGCTTCGAGCAGTTCTTC	CASSRGRFEQFF
TRBD2	TRBV15	TRBJ2-3	-	TGTGCCACCAGCCCGCGACTAGCGGGGGGGCAGGATACGCAGTATTTT	CATSPRLAGGQDTQYF
TRBD1	TRBV20-1	TRBJ1-4	many	TGCAGTGCTACTACAGGGGGGAATAATGAAAAACTGTTTTTT	CSATTGGNNEKLFF
-	TRBV11-3	TRBJ2-7	many	TGTGCCAGCAGCTTAGCCGGAGTGCCCGAGCAGTACTTC	CASSLAGVPEQYF
-	TRBV5-1	TRBJ1-4	many	TGCGCCAGCAGCTTGGCCGACGGGAGCCGCGAAAAACTGTTTTTT	CASSLADGSREKLFF
-	TRBV28	TRBJ1-2	-	TGTGCCAGCTTACGTGCACAGGGTAGCTATGGCTACACCTTC	CASLRAQGSYGYTF
-	TRBV6-4	TRBJ2-1	-	TGTGCCAGAAAACAGGGAGCCCTAAACAATGAGCAGTTCTTC	CARKQGALNNEQFF
TRBD2	TRBV12-3/TRBV12-4	TRBJ2-7	-	TGTGCCAGCAATCTTAAAGCGGGACCAACGGACGAGCAGTACTTC	CASNLKAGPTDEQYF
-	TRBV3-1	TRBJ2-1	many	TGTGCCAGCAGCCAGAGTGGTCTCGGGGAGCAGTTCTTC	CASSQSGLGEQFF
-	TRBV28	TRBJ1-4	-	TGTGCCAGCAAGGTCGGGGATGAAAAACTGTTTTTT	CASKVGDEKLFF
-	TRBV7-9	TRBJ1-4	-	TGTGCCAGCAGCCACACAGCAACTAATGAAAAACTGTTTTTT	CASSHTATNEKLFF
TRBD2	TRBV20-1	TRBJ2-1	many	TGCAGTGCTAGAGATAGGTTAGCGGGGGACCCCAATGAGCAGTTCTTC	CSARDRLAGDPNEQFF
TRBD2	TRBV20-1	TRBJ2-1	many	TGCAGTGTTCTAGCGGGGGGGCTTCTAGGCACACACGAGCAGTTCTTC	CSVLAGGLLGTHEQFF
-	TRBV2	TRBJ2-3	-	TGTGCCAGCAGCTTATCTACCAACACAGATACGCAGTATTTT	CASSLSTNTDTQYF